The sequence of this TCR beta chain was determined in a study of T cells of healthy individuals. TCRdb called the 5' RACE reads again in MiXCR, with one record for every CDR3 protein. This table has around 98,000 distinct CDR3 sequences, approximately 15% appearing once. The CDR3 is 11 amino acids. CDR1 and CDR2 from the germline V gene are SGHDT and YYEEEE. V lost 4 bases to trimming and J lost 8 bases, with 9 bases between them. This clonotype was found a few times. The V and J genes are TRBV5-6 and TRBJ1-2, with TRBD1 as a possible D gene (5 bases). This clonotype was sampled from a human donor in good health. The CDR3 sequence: CASSLGLGYTF. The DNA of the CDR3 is TGTGCCAGCAGCCTGGGACTAGGCTACACCTTC. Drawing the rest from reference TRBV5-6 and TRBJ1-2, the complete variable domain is DAGVTQSPTHLIKTRGQQVTLRCSPKSGHDTVSWYQQALGQGPQFIFQYYEEEERQRGNFPDRFSGHQFPNYSSELNVNALLLGDSALYLCASSLGLGYTFGSGTRLTVV.